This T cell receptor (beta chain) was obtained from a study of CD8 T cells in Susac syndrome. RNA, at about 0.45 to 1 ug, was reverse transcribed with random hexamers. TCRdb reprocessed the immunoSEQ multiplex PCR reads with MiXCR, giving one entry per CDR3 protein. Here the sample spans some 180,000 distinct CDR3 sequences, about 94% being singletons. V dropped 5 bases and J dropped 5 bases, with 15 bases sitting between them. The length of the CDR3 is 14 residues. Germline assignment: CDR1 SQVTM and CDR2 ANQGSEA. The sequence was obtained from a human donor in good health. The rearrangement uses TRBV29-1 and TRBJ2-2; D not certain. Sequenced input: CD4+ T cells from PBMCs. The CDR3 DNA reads TGCAGCGTTATAGTACCACCAGGAACCGGGGAGCTGTTTTTT. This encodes CSVIVPPGTGELFF.